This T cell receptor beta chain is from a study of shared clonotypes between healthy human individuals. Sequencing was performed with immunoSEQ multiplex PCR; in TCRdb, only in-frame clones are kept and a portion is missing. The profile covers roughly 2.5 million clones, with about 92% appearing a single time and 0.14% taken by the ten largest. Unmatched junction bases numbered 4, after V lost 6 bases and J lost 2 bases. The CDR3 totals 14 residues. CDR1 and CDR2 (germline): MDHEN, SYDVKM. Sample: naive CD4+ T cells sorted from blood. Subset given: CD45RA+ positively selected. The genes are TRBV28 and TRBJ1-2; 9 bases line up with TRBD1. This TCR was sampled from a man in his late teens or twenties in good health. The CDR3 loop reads CASRAQGANYGYTF. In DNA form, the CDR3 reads TGTGCCAGCAGGGCACAGGGGGCCAACTATGGCTACACCTTC.